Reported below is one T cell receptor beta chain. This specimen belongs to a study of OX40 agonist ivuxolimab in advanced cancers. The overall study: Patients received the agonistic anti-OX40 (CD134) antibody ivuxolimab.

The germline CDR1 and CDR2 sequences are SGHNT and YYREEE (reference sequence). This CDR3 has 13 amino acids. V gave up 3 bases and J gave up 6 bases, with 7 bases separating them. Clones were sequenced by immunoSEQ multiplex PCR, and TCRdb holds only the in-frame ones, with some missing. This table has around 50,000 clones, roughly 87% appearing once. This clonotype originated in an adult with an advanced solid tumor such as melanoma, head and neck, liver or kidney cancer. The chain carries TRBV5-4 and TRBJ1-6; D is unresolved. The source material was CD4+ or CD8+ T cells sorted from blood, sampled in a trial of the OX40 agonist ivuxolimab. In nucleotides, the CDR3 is TGTGCCAGCAGCTCTTCTCTTAATTCACCCCTCCACTTT. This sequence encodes CASSSSLNSPLHF.